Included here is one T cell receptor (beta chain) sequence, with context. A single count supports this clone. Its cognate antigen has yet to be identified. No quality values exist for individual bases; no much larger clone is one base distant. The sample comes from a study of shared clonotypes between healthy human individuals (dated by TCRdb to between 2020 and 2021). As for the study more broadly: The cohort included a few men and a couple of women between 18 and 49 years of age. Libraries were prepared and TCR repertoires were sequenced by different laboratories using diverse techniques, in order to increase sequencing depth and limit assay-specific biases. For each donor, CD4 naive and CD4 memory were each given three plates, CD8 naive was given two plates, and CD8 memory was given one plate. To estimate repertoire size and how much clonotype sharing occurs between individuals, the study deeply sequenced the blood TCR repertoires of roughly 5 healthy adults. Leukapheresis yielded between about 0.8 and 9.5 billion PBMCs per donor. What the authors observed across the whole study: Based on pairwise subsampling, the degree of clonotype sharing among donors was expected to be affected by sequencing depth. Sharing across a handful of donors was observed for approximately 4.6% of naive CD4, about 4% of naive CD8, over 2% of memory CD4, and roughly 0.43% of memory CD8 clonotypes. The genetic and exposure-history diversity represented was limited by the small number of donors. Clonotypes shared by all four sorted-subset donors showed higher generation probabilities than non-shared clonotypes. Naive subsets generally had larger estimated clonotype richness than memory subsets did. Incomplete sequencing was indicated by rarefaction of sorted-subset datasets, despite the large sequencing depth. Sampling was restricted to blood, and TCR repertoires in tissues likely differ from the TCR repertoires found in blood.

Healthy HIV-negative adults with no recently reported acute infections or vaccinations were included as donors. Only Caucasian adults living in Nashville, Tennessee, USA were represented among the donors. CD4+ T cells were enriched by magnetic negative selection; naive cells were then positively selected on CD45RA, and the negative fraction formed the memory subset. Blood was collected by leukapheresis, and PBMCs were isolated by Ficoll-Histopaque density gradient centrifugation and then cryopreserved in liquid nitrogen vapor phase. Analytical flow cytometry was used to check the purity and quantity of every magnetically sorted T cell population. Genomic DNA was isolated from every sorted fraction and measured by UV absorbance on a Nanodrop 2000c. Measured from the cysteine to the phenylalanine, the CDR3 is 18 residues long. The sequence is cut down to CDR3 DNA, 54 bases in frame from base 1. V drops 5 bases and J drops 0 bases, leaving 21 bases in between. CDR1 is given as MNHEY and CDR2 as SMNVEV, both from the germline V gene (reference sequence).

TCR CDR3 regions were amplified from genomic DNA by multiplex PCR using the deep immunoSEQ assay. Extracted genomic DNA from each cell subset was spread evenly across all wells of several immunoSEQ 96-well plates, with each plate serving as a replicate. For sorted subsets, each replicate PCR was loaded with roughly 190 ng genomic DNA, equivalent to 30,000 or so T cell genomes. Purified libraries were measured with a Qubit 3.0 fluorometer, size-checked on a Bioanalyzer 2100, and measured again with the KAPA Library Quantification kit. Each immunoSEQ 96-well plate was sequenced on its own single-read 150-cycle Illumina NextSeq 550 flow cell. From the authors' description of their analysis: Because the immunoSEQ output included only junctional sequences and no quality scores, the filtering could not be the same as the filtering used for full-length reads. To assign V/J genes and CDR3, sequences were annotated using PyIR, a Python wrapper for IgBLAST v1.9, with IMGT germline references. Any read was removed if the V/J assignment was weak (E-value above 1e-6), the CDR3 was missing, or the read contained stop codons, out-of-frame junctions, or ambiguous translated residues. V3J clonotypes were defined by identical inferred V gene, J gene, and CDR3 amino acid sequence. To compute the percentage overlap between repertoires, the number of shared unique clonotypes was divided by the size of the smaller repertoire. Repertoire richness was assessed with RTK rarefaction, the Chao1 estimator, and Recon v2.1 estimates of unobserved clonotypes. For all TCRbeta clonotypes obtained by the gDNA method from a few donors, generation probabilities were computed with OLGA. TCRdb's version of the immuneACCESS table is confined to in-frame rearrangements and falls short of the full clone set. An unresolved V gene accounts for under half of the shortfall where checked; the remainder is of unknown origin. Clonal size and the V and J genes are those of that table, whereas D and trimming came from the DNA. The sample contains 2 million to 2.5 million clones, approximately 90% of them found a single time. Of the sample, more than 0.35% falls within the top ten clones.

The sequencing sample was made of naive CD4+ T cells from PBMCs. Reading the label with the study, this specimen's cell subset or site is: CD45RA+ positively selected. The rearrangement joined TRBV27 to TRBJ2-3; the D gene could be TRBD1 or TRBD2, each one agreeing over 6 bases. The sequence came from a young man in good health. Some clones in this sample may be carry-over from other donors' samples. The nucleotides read TGTGCCAGCAGTCCACCCCCCGGGGTGGGGGGCAGCACAGATACGCAGTATTTT. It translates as CASSPPPGVGGSTDTQYF.